The 6 T cell receptor beta chains below were found in one sample sequenced in a study of human T cells and chemical hapten exposure. Time point indicated: healthy volunteer bleed at 2 weeks. Total RNA was isolated from unfractionated whole blood. TCRdb reanalysed the RACE reads using MiXCR and keeps one entry per CDR3 protein. The table includes about 45,000 distinct CDR3 sequences, approximately 4.8% detected once. Specimen: whole blood. The receptors here all came from a human donor in good health. Some clones in this sample may be carry-over from other donors' samples.

A word on this clonotype: A much larger clone lies one base from this, so it may be a read error. The gene calls are TRBV7-3 and TRBJ2-1; D not certain. Germline V gives CDR1 SGHTA, CDR2 FQGTGA. The CDR3 contains 15 residues. The CDR3 loop reads CASGLTPNLYNEQFF. The CDR3 nucleotides are TGTGCCAGCGGCTTAACCCCCAATCTATACAATGAGCAGTTCTTC.

This clonotype was counted ten times or more. The V and J genes are TRBV7-9 and TRBJ1-1; D is uncertain. The CDR3 extends over 15 amino acids. Trimming pared 0 bases from V and 4 bases from J, leaving 12 bases between. Per the germline V gene, CDR1 is SEHNR and CDR2 is FQNEAQ (reference sequence). In DNA form, the CDR3 reads TGTGCCAGCAGCTTAGCGGCCCAAGGAGGCACTGAAGCTTTCTTT. Its translation is CASSLAAQGGTEAFF.

This clonotype came up many times. At one boundary the junction diverges from the germline segment, which might be a read error. The CDR3 DNA reads TGTGCTAGCAGCTTAAGAGCCGAGCAAGAGACCCAGTACTTC. Residues: CASSLRAEQETQYF. The chain has TRBV7-7 and TRBJ2-5, with D unresolved. CDR3 length: 14 amino acids. Germline V gene data show CDR1 as SSHAT and CDR2 as FNYEAQ (reference sequence). The full variable domain, in which reference TRBV7-7 and TRBJ2-5 provide the parts outside the CDR3, is GAGVSQSPRYKVTKRGQDVTLRCDPISSHATLYWYQQALGQGPEFLTYFNYEAQPDKSGLPSDRFSAERPEGSISTLTIQRTEQRDSAMYRCASSLRAEQETQYFGPGTRLLVL.

This clonotype was observed at least ten times. The CDR3 sequence: CASSVAIRRSTEAFF. The CDR3 DNA follows: TGTGCCAGCAGCGTAGCTATTAGACGGTCCACTGAAGCTTTCTTT. This chain links TRBV9 with TRBJ1-1, with unresolved D. Germline V gene sequence: CDR1 SGDLS, CDR2 YYNGEE. The CDR3 covers 15 residues. V lost 0 bases and J lost 4, with 13 bases in between.

On this clonotype itself: A much larger clone is a single base away; this may be a read error. The chain recombines TRBV28 with TRBJ2-3; D is possibly TRBD2 (5 bases). Between the trimmed V and J ends, which lost 3 bases and 5 bases, there was a span of 21 bases. CDR1 and CDR2 (germline): MDHEN, SYDVKM. The CDR3 length is 17 residues. CDR3 coding DNA: TGTGCCAGCAGTTTTCGTGCACTAGTGGACTCGGGAGATACGCAGTATTTT. Protein: CASSFRALVDSGDTQYF.

This clonotype occurred many times. This sequence joins TRBV28 and TRBJ1-5; 7 nucleotides line up with TRBD1. The CDR3 consists of 18 residues. Germline CDR1 reads MDHEN; CDR2 reads SYDVKM. Trimming at V came to 3 bases and at J to 3 bases, leaving 14 bases not matched to a gene. The CDR3 sequence is CASSFEGSRGAPNQPQHF. CDR3 DNA sequence: TGTGCCAGCAGTTTCGAAGGGTCCAGGGGGGCCCCCAATCAGCCCCAGCATTTT.